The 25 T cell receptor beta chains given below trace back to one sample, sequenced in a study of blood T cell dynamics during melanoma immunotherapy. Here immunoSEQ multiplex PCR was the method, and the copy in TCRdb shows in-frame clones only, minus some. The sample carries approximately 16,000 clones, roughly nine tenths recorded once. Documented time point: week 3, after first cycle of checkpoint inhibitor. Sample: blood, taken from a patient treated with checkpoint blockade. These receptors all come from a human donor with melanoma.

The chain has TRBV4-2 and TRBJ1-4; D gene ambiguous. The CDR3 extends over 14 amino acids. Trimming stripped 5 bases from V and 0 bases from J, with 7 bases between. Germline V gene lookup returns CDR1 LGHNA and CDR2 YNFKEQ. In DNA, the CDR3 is TGTGCCAGCAGCAGGGAAGCAACTAATGAAAAACTGTTTTTT. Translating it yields CASSREATNEKLFF.

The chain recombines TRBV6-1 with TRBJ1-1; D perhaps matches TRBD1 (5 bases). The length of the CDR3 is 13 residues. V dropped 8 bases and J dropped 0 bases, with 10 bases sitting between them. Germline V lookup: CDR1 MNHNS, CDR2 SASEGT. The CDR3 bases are TGTGCCAGCCTAGGACAAGTGAACACTGAAGCTTTCTTT. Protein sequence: CASLGQVNTEAFF.

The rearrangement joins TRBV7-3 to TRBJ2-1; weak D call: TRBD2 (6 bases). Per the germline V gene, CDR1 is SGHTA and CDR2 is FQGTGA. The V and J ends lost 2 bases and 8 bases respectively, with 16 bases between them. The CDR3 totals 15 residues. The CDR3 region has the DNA TGTGCCAGCAGCTTATTGGGAGGACGGATCGATGAGCAGTTCTTC. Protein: CASSLLGGRIDEQFF.

DNA for the CDR3: TGTGCCAGCAGTGAACAGGGCTCAGATACGCAGTATTTT. This translates into CASSEQGSDTQYF. The chain links TRBV2 to TRBJ2-3, with a tentative D call TRBD1 (5 bases). Germline V lookup: CDR1 SNHLY, CDR2 FYNNEI. The CDR3 is made up of 13 amino acids. Trimming cost V 2 bases and J 4 bases, with 7 bases left between them.

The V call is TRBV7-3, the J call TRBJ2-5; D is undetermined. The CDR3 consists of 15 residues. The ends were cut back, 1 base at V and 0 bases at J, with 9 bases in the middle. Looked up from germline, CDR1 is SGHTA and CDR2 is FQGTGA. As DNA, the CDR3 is TGTGCCAGCAGCTTAATAAAGGTGTACCAAGAGACCCAGTACTTC. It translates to CASSLIKVYQETQYF.

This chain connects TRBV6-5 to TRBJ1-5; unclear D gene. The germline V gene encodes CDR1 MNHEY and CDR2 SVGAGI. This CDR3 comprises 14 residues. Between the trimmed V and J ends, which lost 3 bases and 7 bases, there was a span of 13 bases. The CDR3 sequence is CASSYGGQGQPQHF. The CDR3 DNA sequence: TGTGCCAGCAGTTATGGTGGGCAAGGCCAGCCCCAGCATTTT.

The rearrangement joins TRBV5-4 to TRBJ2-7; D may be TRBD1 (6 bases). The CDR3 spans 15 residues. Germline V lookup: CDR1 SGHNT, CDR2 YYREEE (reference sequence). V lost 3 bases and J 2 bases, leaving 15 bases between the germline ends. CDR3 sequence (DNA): TGTGCCAGCAGCTCCCTCCGGGACAAAACCTACGAGCAGTACTTC. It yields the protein CASSSLRDKTYEQYF.

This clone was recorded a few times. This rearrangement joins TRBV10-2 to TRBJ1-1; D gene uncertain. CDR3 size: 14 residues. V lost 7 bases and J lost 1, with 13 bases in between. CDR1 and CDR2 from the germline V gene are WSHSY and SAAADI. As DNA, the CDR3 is TGCGCCAGCAAGGTTATAGGACCGAACACTGAAGCTTTCTTT. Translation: CASKVIGPNTEAFF.

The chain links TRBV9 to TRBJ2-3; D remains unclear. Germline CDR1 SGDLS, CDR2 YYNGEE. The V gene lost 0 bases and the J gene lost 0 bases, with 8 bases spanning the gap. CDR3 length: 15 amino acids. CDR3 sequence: CASSVGSQSTDTQYF. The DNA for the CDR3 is TGTGCCAGCAGCGTAGGAAGTCAAAGCACAGATACGCAGTATTTT.

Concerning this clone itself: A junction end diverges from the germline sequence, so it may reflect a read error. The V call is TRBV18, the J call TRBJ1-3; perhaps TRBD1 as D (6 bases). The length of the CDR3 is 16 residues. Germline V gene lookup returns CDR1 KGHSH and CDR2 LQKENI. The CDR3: CASSPIMDSSGNTTYF. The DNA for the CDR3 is TGTGCCAGCTCACCGATCATGGACAGCTCTGGAAACACCACATATTTT. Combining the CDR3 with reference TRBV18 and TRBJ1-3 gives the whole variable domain NAGVMQNPRHLVRRRGQEARLRCSPMKGHSHVYWYRQLPEEGLKFMVYLQKENIIDESGMPKERFSAEFPKEGPSILRIQQVVRGDSAAYFCASSPIMDSSGNTTYFGEGSWLTVV.

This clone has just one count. Written as DNA, the CDR3 is TGTGCCACCAGCCCACGGACTAGCGGGGGTGATGAGCAGTTCTTC. This sequence encodes CATSPRTSGGDEQFF. The rearrangement links TRBV15 to TRBJ2-1; TRBD2 aligns across 13 bases. Germline trimming cut 5 bases from V and 8 bases from J; bases unmatched to any gene: 6. CDR1 and CDR2 (germline): LNHNV, YYDKDF (reference sequence). CDR3 length: 15 amino acids.

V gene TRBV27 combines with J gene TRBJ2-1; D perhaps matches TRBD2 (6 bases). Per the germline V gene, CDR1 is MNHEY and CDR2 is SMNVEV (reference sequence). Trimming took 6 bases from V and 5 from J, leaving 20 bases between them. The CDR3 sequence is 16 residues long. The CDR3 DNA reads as TGTGCCAGCAGCCGCCCCCCGGGAGCTCTTAACAATGAGCAGTTCTTC. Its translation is CASSRPPGALNNEQFF.

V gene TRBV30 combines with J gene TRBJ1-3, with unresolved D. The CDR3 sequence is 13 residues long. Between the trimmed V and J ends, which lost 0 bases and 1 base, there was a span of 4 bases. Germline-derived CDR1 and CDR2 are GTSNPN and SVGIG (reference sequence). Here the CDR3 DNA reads TGTGCCTGGAGTGTTAATTCTGGAAACACCATATATTTT. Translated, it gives CAWSVNSGNTIYF.

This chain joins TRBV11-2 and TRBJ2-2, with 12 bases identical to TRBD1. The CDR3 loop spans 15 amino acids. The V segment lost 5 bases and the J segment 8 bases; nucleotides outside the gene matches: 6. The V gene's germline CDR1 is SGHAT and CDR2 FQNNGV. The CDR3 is CASSRDRGRDGELFF. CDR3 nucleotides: TGTGCCAGCAGCCGGGACAGGGGGCGCGATGGGGAGCTGTTTTTT.

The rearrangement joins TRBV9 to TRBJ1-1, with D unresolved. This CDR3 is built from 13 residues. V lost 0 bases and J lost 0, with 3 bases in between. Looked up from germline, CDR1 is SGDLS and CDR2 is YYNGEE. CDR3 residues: CASSVDMNTEAFF. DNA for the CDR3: TGTGCCAGCAGCGTAGACATGAACACTGAAGCTTTCTTT.

CDR3 region: CASSSRSGTDTQYF. In DNA form, the CDR3 reads TGCGCCAGCAGCTCTCGGTCGGGCACAGATACGCAGTATTTT. The V gene is TRBV5-1, the J gene TRBJ2-3; no reliable D call. The V end lost 3 bases, the J end lost 1 base, and 9 bases lay between the germline ends. CDR3 size: 14 residues. CDR1 and CDR2 (germline): SGHRS, YFSETQ.

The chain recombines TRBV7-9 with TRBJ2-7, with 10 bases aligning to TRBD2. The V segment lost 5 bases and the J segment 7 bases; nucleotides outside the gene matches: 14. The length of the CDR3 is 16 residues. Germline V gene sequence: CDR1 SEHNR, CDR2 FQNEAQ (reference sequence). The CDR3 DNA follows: TGTGCCAGCAGCCCCACAAGCGGGAGGGCCTGGAGAGAGCAGTACTTC. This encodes CASSPTSGRAWREQYF.

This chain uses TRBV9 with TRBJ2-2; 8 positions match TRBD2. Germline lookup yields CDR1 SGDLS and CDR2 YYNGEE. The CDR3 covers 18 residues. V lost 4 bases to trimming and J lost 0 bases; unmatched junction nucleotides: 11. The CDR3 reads CASSPRGGGQANTGELFF. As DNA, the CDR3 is TGTGCCAGCAGCCCTCGGGGCGGGGGGCAGGCGAACACCGGGGAGCTGTTTTTT.

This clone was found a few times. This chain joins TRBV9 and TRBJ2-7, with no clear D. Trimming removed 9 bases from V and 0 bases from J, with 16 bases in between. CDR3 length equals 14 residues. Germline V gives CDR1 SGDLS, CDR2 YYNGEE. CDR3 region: CAIWRGRSSYEQYF. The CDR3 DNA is TGTGCCATTTGGAGAGGACGGTCCTCCTACGAGCAGTACTTC.

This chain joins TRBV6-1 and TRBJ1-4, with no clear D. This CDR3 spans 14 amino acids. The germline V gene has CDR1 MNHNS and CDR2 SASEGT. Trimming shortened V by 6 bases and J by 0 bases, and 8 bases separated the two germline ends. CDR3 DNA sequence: TGTGCCAGCAGCAAACAGTCAACTAATGAAAAACTGTTTTTT. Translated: CASSKQSTNEKLFF.

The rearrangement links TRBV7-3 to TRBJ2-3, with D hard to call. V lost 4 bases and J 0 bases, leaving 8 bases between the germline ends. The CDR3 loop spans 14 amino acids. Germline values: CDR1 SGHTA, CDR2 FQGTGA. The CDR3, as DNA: TGTGCCAGCAGCTCTGGACCGAGCACAGATACGCAGTATTTT. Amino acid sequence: CASSSGPSTDTQYF.

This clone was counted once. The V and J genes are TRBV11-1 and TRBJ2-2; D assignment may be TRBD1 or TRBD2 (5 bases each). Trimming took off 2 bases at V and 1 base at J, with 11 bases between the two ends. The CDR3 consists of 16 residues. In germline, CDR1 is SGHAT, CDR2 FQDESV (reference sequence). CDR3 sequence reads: CASSLRPGRNTGELFF. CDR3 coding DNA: TGTGCCAGCAGCTTACGGCCAGGGAGGAACACCGGGGAGCTGTTTTTT.

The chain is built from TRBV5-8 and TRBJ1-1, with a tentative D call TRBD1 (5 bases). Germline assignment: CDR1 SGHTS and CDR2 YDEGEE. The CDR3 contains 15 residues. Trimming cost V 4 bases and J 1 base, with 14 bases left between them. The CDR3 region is CASSLGTVENTEAFF. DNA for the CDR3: TGTGCCAGCAGCCTCGGGACGGTCGAGAACACTGAAGCTTTCTTT.

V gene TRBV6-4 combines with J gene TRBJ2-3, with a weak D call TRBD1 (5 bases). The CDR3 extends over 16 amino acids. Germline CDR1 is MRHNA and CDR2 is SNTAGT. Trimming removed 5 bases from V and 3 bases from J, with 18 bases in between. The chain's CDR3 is CASSTWEGASTDTQYF. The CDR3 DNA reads TGTGCCAGCAGTACCTGGGAAGGGGCAAGTACAGATACGCAGTATTTT.

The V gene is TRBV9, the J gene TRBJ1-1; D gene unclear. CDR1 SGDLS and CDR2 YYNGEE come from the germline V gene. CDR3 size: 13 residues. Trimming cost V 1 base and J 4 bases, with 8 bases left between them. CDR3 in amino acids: CASSVQTSTEAFF. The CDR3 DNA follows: TGTGCCAGCAGCGTACAGACGAGCACTGAAGCTTTCTTT.